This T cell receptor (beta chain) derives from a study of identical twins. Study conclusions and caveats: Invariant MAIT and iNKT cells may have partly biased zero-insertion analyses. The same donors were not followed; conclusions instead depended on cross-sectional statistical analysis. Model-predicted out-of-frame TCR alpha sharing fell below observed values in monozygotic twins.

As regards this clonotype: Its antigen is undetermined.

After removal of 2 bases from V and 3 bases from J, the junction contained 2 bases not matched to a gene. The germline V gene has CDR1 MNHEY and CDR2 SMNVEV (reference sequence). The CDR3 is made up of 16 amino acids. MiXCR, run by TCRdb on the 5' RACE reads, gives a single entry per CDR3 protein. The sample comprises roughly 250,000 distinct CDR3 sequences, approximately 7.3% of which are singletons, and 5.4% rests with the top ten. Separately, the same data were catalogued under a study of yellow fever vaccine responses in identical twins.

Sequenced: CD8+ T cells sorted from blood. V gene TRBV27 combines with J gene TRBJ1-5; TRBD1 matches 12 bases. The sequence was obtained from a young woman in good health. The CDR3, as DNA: TGTGCCAGCAGTTTAAGGGGACAGGGGGCCAATCAGCCCCAGCATTTT. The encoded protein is CASSLRGQGANQPQHF.